This T cell receptor beta chain was sequenced for a study of regulatory T cells in long-lasting Graves disease. Study in general: Antithyroid drugs had been taken by newly diagnosed Graves' patients for under 3 months.

Many counts were recorded for this clonotype. Antigen specificity is unknown. With 0 bases removed from V and 7 bases from J, the gap between germline ends came to 6 bases. In germline, CDR1 is KGHSH, CDR2 LQKENI. There are 13 residues in the CDR3. Whole-study findings and limits: Peripheral blood was the sole material, not thyroid tissue. The study found TRBV28, TRBJ1-2 and TRBJ2-5 favored in persistent disease.

The time point is: newly diagnosed GD, antithyroid drugs for less than 3 months. TCR sequences were obtained from RNA taken from PBMCs. Researchers made TCR beta libraries by using iRepertoire HTBI primers and running Arm-PCR on CDR3 regions. One entry per CDR3 protein results from TCRdb running MiXCR on the multiplex PCR reads. The sample records roughly 350,000 distinct CDR3 sequences, 16% being singletons. The data also belong to a second study, concerning T cells in Graves' hyperthyroidism and ophthalmopathy. That source notes: A first-round RT-PCR of the TCR CDR3 used the HTBI primer set.

The input for sequencing was peripheral blood mononuclear cells (PBMCs), taken at new diagnosis, from a patient treated with antithyroid drugs. V gene TRBV18 combines with J gene TRBJ1-4; D is unclear. This TCR came from a man between 35 and 55 years old with Graves disease. CDR3 region: CASSPPTREKLFF. In DNA, the CDR3 is TGTGCCAGCTCACCACCGACACGTGAAAAACTGTTTTTT.